This T cell receptor (beta chain) was captured by sequencing in a study of blood T cell repertoires in COVID-19. Across the study: Samples came from the United States, Italy and Spain, spanning acute and convalescent COVID-19. PBMCs, B-cell-depleted T cells, or T cells were the source of the cDNA or gDNA that made up the material.

Per the authors' pipeline: The authors estimated nucleated cell counts from reference gene primer amplification. Profiling relied on immunoSEQ multiplex PCR, and the TCRdb table lists in-frame clones only, not all of them. V and J calls and clone size follow that table, whereas D and trimming were derived from the DNA. The sample lists fewer than 300,000 clones; approximately 84% were seen once. Seattle-derived patients entered the study during active infection and were followed longitudinally. V lost 1 base and J 6 bases, leaving 12 bases between the germline ends. Germline V gene data show CDR1 as SGHAT and CDR2 as FQNNGV. This CDR3 has 14 amino acids.

This rearrangement joins TRBV11-2 to TRBJ1-2; weak D call: TRBD1 (6 bases). The TCR was taken from a man aged 45-60 years with COVID-19, enrolled during active disease. The specimen sequenced was peripheral blood. The CDR3, as DNA: TGTGCCAGCAGCTTAGTGGGGGCAGACGATGGCTACACCTTC. It specifies CASSLVGADDGYTF.